The 25 T cell receptor beta chains below come from one sample, sequenced in a study of Ad26.COV2.S vaccination and SARS-CoV-2 variants. Treatment in this sample: about 20 received Ad26.COV2.S at low or high dose, single or two shots; 5 received placebo; per-sample allocation not given. The samples were gathered on day 63 after the first injection of vaccine or placebo. Measured with immunoSEQ multiplex PCR; TCRdb has only the in-frame clones, and not every one. The sample lists 300,000 to 400,000 clones; roughly 81% were seen once. The material sequenced was peripheral blood, taken in a trial of Ad26.COV2.S vaccine versus placebo. These receptors were obtained from a person aged 18-60 years who received the Ad26.COV2.S COVID-19 vaccine or a placebo.

The chain couples TRBV18 to TRBJ2-7; D is unresolved. V lost 3 bases and J lost 2, with 8 bases in between. Per germline, CDR1 KGHSH and CDR2 LQKENI. CDR3 size: 13 residues. DNA of the CDR3: TGTGCCAGCTCACCTGACATGACCTACGAGCAGTACTTC. Translating gives CASSPDMTYEQYF.

The chain links TRBV5-4 to TRBJ2-3; 7 bases fit TRBD2. The CDR3 runs to 16 residues. The germline V gene encodes CDR1 SGHNT and CDR2 YYREEE (reference sequence). V shed 2 bases and J 4 bases; nucleotides not matched to a gene: 10. Written as DNA, the CDR3 is TGTGCCAGCAGCTTTCCGGCGGGAGAGATTGCAGATACGCAGTATTTT. Protein: CASSFPAGEIADTQYF.

CDR3 sequence reads: CASSVRGWPYEQYF. CDR3 bases: TGTGCCAGCAGCGTACGGGGGTGGCCCTACGAGCAGTACTTC. The chain employs TRBV9 and TRBJ2-7, with D perhaps TRBD2 (6 bases). Trimming removed 1 base from V and 2 bases from J, with 10 bases in between. CDR3 length: 14 residues. CDR1 and CDR2 from the germline V gene are SGDLS and YYNGEE.

The chain has TRBV5-8 and TRBJ1-4; the match to TRBD1 covers 7 bases. The CDR3 length is 15 residues. The germline CDR1 and CDR2 sequences are SGHTS and YDEGEE. V lost 4 bases and J lost 8; bases outside the gene matches: 11. The CDR3 protein is CASSPGGLLREKLFF. Written as DNA, the CDR3 is TGTGCCAGCAGCCCAGGGGGATTGCTTCGGGAAAAACTGTTTTTT.

The table lists this clone with a count of one. V is TRBV19 and J is TRBJ2-3, with D uncertain. Germline V CDR1 and CDR2: LNHDA, SQIVND (reference sequence). V lost 6 bases, J lost 0 bases, and 10 bases lay in between. CDR3 length: 14 residues. Here the CDR3 DNA reads TGTGCCAGTAGACCGGAGCCAAGCACAGATACGCAGTATTTT. This translates into CASRPEPSTDTQYF. The whole variable domain, remainder taken from reference TRBV19 and TRBJ2-3, is DGGITQSPKYLFRKEGQNVTLSCEQNLNHDAMYWYRQDPGQGLRLIYYSQIVNDFQKGDIAEGYSVSREKKESFPLTVTSAQKNPTAFYLCASRPEPSTDTQYFGPGTRLTVL.

This chain joins TRBV6-2 or TRBV6-3 and TRBJ2-5; 10 nucleotides align to TRBD1. V lost 0 bases and J lost 4; bases outside the gene matches: 11. Germline CDR1 reads MNHEY; CDR2 reads SVGEGT. CDR3 length: 18 amino acids. DNA of the CDR3: TGTGCCAGCAGTTACTCACGACAGGGGGCCTCCCATAGAGAGACCCAGTACTTC. Protein: CASSYSRQGASHRETQYF.

The V gene is TRBV10-3, the J gene TRBJ1-3; no clear D gene. The germline V gene encodes CDR1 ENHRY and CDR2 SYGVKD. The CDR3 extends over 11 amino acids. Here the CDR3 reads CAVSSGNTIYF. In DNA form, the CDR3 reads TGTGCGGTCTCCTCTGGAAACACCATATATTTT.

The chain carries TRBV28 and TRBJ2-3; no reliable D call. The CDR3 has 13 residues. Germline CDR1 and CDR2: MDHEN and SYDVKM. The V end lost 5 bases, the J end lost 6 bases, and 12 bases lay between the germline ends. As DNA, the CDR3 is TGTGCCAGCAGTACCAAGACCCCCGATACGCAGTATTTT. Protein sequence: CASSTKTPDTQYF.

The chain recombines TRBV30 with TRBJ2-1; no clear D. V was pared by 7 bases and J by 4 bases, with 11 bases between. Germline CDR1 reads GTSNPN; CDR2 reads SVGIG (reference sequence). The CDR3 totals 12 residues. The CDR3 DNA reads as TGTGCCTTCACCGCGAGTTACAATGAGCAGTTCTTC. Translated, it gives CAFTASYNEQFF.

The chain has TRBV12-3 or TRBV12-4 and TRBJ1-1; D is possibly TRBD1 (5 bases). The V end lost 4 bases, the J end lost 7 bases, and 13 bases lay between the germline ends. CDR3 length: 13 amino acids. The CDR3 spells CASSSHLTVEAFF. For the CDR3, the DNA is TGTGCCAGCAGTTCACATTTGACAGTTGAAGCTTTCTTT.

The rearrangement joins TRBV25-1 to TRBJ2-1; 12 nucleotides align to TRBD2. The CDR3 runs to 17 residues. The germline V gene encodes CDR1 MGHDK and CDR2 SYGVNS. The V and J ends lost 3 bases and 0 bases, in that order; junction bases with no gene match: 3. This CDR3 is CASSDLAGGYSYNEQFF. The CDR3 DNA reads as TGTGCCAGCAGTGATCTAGCGGGGGGGTACTCCTACAATGAGCAGTTCTTC.

The chain links TRBV6-2 or TRBV6-3 to TRBJ2-5; a possible D gene is TRBD2 (5 bases). From germline, CDR1 is MNHEY and CDR2 SVGEGT. V was pared by 6 bases and J by 9 bases, with 11 bases between. The CDR3 contains 11 residues. Here the CDR3 DNA reads TGTGCCAGCAGCGACACCGGGGCCCAGTACTTC. Translated, it gives CASSDTGAQYF.

The V gene is TRBV30, the J gene TRBJ2-2; D gene unclear. CDR3 length: 13 amino acids. V gave up 5 bases and J gave up 6 bases, with 13 bases separating them. The V gene's germline CDR1 is GTSNPN and CDR2 SVGIG (reference sequence). In DNA form, the CDR3 reads TGTGCCTGGTCCCTCAAGGGCCCCGGGGAGCTGTTTTTT. Its translation: CAWSLKGPGELFF.

This rearrangement joins TRBV6-5 to TRBJ2-1; no firm D call. This CDR3 is 14 amino acids long. CDR1 MNHEY and CDR2 SVGAGI come from the germline V gene. The V end was cut by 2 bases, the J end by 12 bases, with 17 bases between. The CDR3 is CASSYQRTPSLQFF. CDR3 sequence (DNA): TGTGCCAGCAGTTACCAGAGGACGCCTTCCTTGCAGTTCTTC.

The chain joins TRBV19 to TRBJ1-1; the D is unclear. From germline, CDR1 is LNHDA and CDR2 SQIVND (reference sequence). The germline V and J ends were trimmed by 5 bases and 4 bases, with 11 bases remaining between them. The CDR3 loop spans 13 amino acids. The CDR3 is CASSPGRGTEAFF. In nucleotides, the CDR3 is TGTGCCAGTAGTCCCGGACGGGGCACTGAAGCTTTCTTT.

This chain connects TRBV18 to TRBJ1-1; D call uncertain. CDR1 and CDR2 (germline): KGHSH, LQKENI. Trimming cost V 6 bases and J 0 bases, with 8 bases left between them. The CDR3 has 13 amino acids. DNA of the CDR3: TGTGCCAGCTCCGACGGAATGAACACTGAAGCTTTCTTT. Translating gives CASSDGMNTEAFF.

The V and J genes are TRBV19 and TRBJ1-5; possible D gene TRBD1, 6 bases. V was pared by 5 bases and J by 4 bases, with 12 bases between. CDR3 size: 14 residues. Germline CDR1 LNHDA, CDR2 SQIVND (reference sequence). CDR3 amino acids: CASSLGGPNQPQHF. Written as DNA, the CDR3 is TGTGCCAGTAGTCTTGGGGGCCCGAATCAGCCCCAGCATTTT. The variable domain in full, with the rest retrieved from reference TRBV19 and TRBJ1-5, is DGGITQSPKYLFRKEGQNVTLSCEQNLNHDAMYWYRQDPGQGLRLIYYSQIVNDFQKGDIAEGYSVSREKKESFPLTVTSAQKNPTAFYLCASSLGGPNQPQHFGDGTRLSIL.

V usage is TRBV2 and J usage is TRBJ1-1, with D maybe TRBD1 (5 bases). The CDR3 is made up of 15 amino acids. CDR1 is SNHLY and CDR2 is FYNNEI in the germline V gene. V was shortened by 2 bases and J by 5 bases, with 15 bases between the two germline ends. CDR3: CASSEWRRGETEAFF. DNA for the CDR3: TGTGCCAGCAGTGAATGGCGTAGGGGAGAAACTGAAGCTTTCTTT. Full variable domain (remainder filled in from reference TRBV2 and TRBJ1-1): EPEVTQTPSHQVTQMGQEVILRCVPISNHLYFYWYRQILGQKVEFLVSFYNNEISEKSEIFDDQFSVERPDGSNFTLKIRSTKLEDSAMYFCASSEWRRGETEAFFGQGTRLTVV.

The chain has TRBV7-2 and TRBJ1-3; unclear D gene. The CDR3 has 12 amino acids. In germline, CDR1 is SGHTA, CDR2 FQGNSA. Trimming stripped 6 bases from V and 0 bases from J, with 3 bases between. The chain's CDR3 is CASRSSGNTIYF. In DNA form, the CDR3 reads TGTGCCAGCAGGAGCTCTGGAAACACCATATATTTT.

The chain has TRBV13 and TRBJ1-4; the match to TRBD1 covers 10 bases. Germline CDR1 and CDR2: PRHDT and FYEKMQ (reference sequence). This CDR3 spans 15 amino acids. J lost 5 bases, V lost 4 bases, and 4 bases had no gene match. CDR3 DNA sequence: TGTGCCAGCAGCTCTCAGGGACAGGGGAATGAAAAACTGTTTTTT. Its protein product is CASSSQGQGNEKLFF.

The J gene is TRBJ2-3, the V gene TRBV30, with TRBD2 identical over 10 bases. J lost 3 bases, V lost 3 bases, and 3 bases had no gene match. CDR1 GTSNPN and CDR2 SVGIG come from the germline V gene (reference sequence). CDR3 size: 14 residues. This chain's CDR3 is CAWRQRGGTDTQYF. DNA for the CDR3: TGTGCCTGGAGACAGCGGGGGGGAACAGATACGCAGTATTTT.

This chain links TRBV6-5 with TRBJ1-2; D not certain. Trimming removed 5 bases at V and 0 bases at J, with 10 bases between. Looked up from germline, CDR1 is MNHEY and CDR2 is SVGAGI. The length of the CDR3 is 14 residues. This CDR3 reads CASSPPLANYGYTF. As DNA, the CDR3 is TGTGCCAGCAGTCCCCCCCTGGCTAACTATGGCTACACCTTC.

The V gene is TRBV7-2, the J gene TRBJ2-3, with TRBD2 identical over 8 bases. This CDR3 comprises 14 residues. After removal of 1 base from V and 5 bases from J, the junction contained 2 bases not matched to a gene. CDR1 SGHTA and CDR2 FQGNSA come from the germline V gene. The CDR3 here is CASSLGTSGDTQYF. CDR3 nucleotides: TGTGCCAGCAGCTTAGGCACTAGCGGAGATACGCAGTATTTT.

This rearrangement joins TRBV28 to TRBJ2-3, with D maybe TRBD2 (5 bases). Germline V gene sequence: CDR1 MDHEN, CDR2 SYDVKM. The V end lost 5 bases, the J end lost 4 bases, and 13 bases lay between the germline ends. The length of the CDR3 is 14 residues. CDR3 DNA: TGTGCCAGCAGTCTCGGACTGAGGGCAGATACGCAGTATTTT. This codes for CASSLGLRADTQYF.

This clone was counted only a few times. CDR3 sequence reads: CASSRTGGYYGYTF. The DNA of the CDR3 is TGTGCCAGTAGTAGGACAGGGGGCTACTATGGCTACACCTTC. This chain joins TRBV19 and TRBJ1-2, with 11 bases fitting TRBD1. Germline CDR1 reads LNHDA; CDR2 reads SQIVND (reference sequence). Losses at the gene ends were 4 bases for V and 3 bases for J; bases not matched to a gene: 1. This CDR3 has 14 residues.